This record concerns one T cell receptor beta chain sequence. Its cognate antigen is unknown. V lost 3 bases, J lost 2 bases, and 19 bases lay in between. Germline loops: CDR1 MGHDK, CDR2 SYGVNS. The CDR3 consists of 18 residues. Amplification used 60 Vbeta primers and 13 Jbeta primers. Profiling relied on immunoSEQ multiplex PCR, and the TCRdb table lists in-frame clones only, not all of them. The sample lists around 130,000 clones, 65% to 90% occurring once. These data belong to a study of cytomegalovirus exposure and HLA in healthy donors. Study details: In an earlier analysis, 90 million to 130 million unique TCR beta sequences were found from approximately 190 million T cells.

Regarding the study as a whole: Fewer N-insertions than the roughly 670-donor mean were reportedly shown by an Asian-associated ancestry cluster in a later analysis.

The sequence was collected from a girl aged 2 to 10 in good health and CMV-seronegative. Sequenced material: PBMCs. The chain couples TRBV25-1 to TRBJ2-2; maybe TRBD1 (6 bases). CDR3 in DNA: TGTGCCAGCAGTGACCACTCTCAATGGACAGTTAACACCGGGGAGCTGTTTTTT. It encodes CASSDHSQWTVNTGELFF.